This T cell receptor beta chain was identified in a study of response to subunit inactivated influenza vaccine. V was cut by 2 bases and J by 4 bases, with 12 bases left in between. Per germline, CDR1 SGHRS and CDR2 YFSETQ. The CDR3 loop spans 14 amino acids. TCRdb re-analysed the RT-PCR reads in MiXCR, keeping a single row per CDR3 protein. The table shows around 850,000 distinct CDR3 sequences, with approximately 17% occurring only once. This clonotype was observed a handful of times. The antigen is unknown. Findings and caveats of the study: Authors suggested each seasonal influenza vaccination recruits few new T cells.

The source of this sequence is a man aged 45-65 years who received an inactivated influenza vaccine. The sequences come from PBMCs from blood, collected less than 6 days after vaccination. V is TRBV5-1 and J is TRBJ1-1, with a weak D call TRBD1 (5 bases). CDR3 in amino acids: CASSFLWQGTEAFF. CDR3 bases: TGCGCCAGCAGCTTCTTGTGGCAGGGCACTGAAGCTTTCTTT.